One and the same sample provided the 32 T cell receptor beta chains below, sequenced in a study of blood T cell repertoires in COVID-19. Clones were read by immunoSEQ multiplex PCR, and TCRdb kept only the in-frame ones, dropping some. The sample lists more than 200,000 clones, around 90% occurring once. Sequencing used PBMCs or T cells enriched from blood (not recorded which). The receptors were sampled from a man aged 30 to 45 in a cohort exposed to, infected with or recovered from COVID-19 (not recorded which).

The chain has TRBV7-2 and TRBJ2-5; D may be TRBD2 (5 bases). From germline, CDR1 is SGHTA and CDR2 FQGNSA. The CDR3 totals 14 residues. The V end was cut by 6 bases, the J end by 1 base, with 12 bases between. CDR3 loop: CASSLSATQETQYF. The DNA of the CDR3 is TGTGCCAGCAGTCTTAGCGCGACCCAAGAGACCCAGTACTTC.

The chain has TRBV7-3 and TRBJ2-1; tentative D call: TRBD1 (5 bases). The germline V gene encodes CDR1 SGHTA and CDR2 FQGTGA. V was trimmed by 2 bases and J by 5 bases, leaving 13 bases between them. The CDR3 covers 15 residues. CDR3 region: CASSLEGARDNEQFF. For the CDR3, the DNA is TGTGCCAGCAGCTTAGAAGGGGCAAGGGACAATGAGCAGTTCTTC.

This clone was detected only a few times. The V call is TRBV19, the J call TRBJ2-1, with TRBD2 identical over 11 bases. The germline V gene encodes CDR1 LNHDA and CDR2 SQIVND (reference sequence). The CDR3 is 16 residues long. Trimming took 3 bases from V and 7 from J; bases not matched to a gene: 8. CDR3 DNA: TGTGCCAGTAGTATTTTTACTAGCGGGAGAGGTAATGAGCAGTTCTTC. As protein: CASSIFTSGRGNEQFF.

This rearrangement joins TRBV9 to TRBJ2-7; 12 bases align to TRBD1. CDR1 and CDR2 from the germline V gene are SGDLS and YYNGEE. The V and J ends lost 0 bases and 6 bases, in that order; junction bases with no gene match: 4. The CDR3 totals 15 residues. Here the CDR3 DNA reads TGTGCCAGCAGCGTAGCGGGACAGGGGGCAAGCGAGCAGTACTTC. Translation: CASSVAGQGASEQYF.

V and J are TRBV21-1 and TRBJ1-2. TRBV21-1 constitutes a pseudogene. This CDR3 has 14 residues. The CDR3, as DNA: TGTGCCAGCAGCAAAGATGCGGAAAGCTATGGCTACACCTTC. This sequence encodes CASSKDAESYGYTF.

The chain links TRBV2 to TRBJ1-5, with TRBD1 identical over 10 bases. With 6 bases clipped from V and 2 bases from J, the junction kept 7 bases outside the gene matches. This CDR3 contains 16 residues. Germline lookup yields CDR1 SNHLY and CDR2 FYNNEI. In nucleotides, the CDR3 is TGTGCCAGCAGAGCCCGGACAGGGGGTGGCAATCAGCCCCAGCATTTT. Protein sequence: CASRARTGGGNQPQHF.

The chain uses TRBV3-1 (or the pseudogene TRBV3-2) and TRBJ2-1; TRBD2 agrees at 13 bases. In germline, CDR1 is LGHDT, CDR2 YNNKEL (reference sequence). The V segment lost 4 bases and the J segment 4 bases; nucleotides outside the gene matches: 4. The CDR3 totals 16 residues. CDR3 residues: CASSLRTSGSYNEQFF. The CDR3 nucleotides read TGTGCCAGCAGCCTAAGGACTAGCGGGAGTTACAATGAGCAGTTCTTC.

DNA for the CDR3: TGTGCCAGTAGTCAAAGTCGTGGCAGGACTAACTATGGCTACACCTTC. Encoded protein: CASSQSRGRTNYGYTF. This chain links TRBV19 with TRBJ1-2; D ambiguous. CDR3 length: 16 residues. Germline V gives CDR1 LNHDA, CDR2 SQIVND (reference sequence). The V and J ends lost 5 bases and 0 bases respectively, with 16 bases between them.

The chain links TRBV6-4 to TRBJ1-6; D not resolved. There are 14 residues in the CDR3. Trimming cost V 2 bases and J 6 bases, with 8 bases left between them. The germline V gene encodes CDR1 MRHNA and CDR2 SNTAGT. This chain's CDR3 is CASSDGQSNSPLHF. CDR3 nucleotide sequence: TGTGCCAGCAGTGACGGGCAGTCTAATTCACCCCTCCACTTT.

The chain combines TRBV29-1 with TRBJ2-1; no clear D. The CDR3 length is 10 residues. V lost 6 bases, J lost 2 bases, and 2 bases lay in between. Germline V lookup: CDR1 SQVTM, CDR2 ANQGSEA. The CDR3, as DNA: TGCAGCGTCACCTACAATGAGCAGTTCTTC. Translation gives CSVTYNEQFF.

The V and J genes are TRBV7-8 and TRBJ2-3, with 10 bases that match TRBD2. The V gene's germline CDR1 is SGHVS and CDR2 FQNEAQ. Trimming removed 2 bases from V and 0 bases from J; junction bases left unmatched: 14. The CDR3 is 20 residues long. Here the CDR3 DNA reads TGTGCCAGCAGCTTATCGAGGGCGCGGACTAGCGGAGTAAGCACAGATACGCAGTATTTT. Translation: CASSLSRARTSGVSTDTQYF.

The chain recombines TRBV27 with TRBJ1-5; D call uncertain. The germline CDR1 and CDR2 sequences are MNHEY and SMNVEV (reference sequence). The CDR3 length is 11 residues. Trimming pared 8 bases from V and 9 bases from J, leaving 11 bases between. The DNA for the CDR3 is TGTGCCAGCCCCGGGAGGACGCCCCAGCATTTT. Translated, it gives CASPGRTPQHF.

The chain employs TRBV27 and TRBJ2-1, with D possibly being TRBD2 (5 bases). Trimming shortened V by 6 bases and J by 5 bases, and 20 bases separated the two germline ends. CDR3 size: 16 residues. Germline assignment: CDR1 MNHEY and CDR2 SMNVEV (reference sequence). Here the CDR3 reads CASSQRFPSVDNEQFF. The CDR3 coding sequence is TGTGCCAGCAGCCAGCGGTTCCCCTCTGTCGACAATGAGCAGTTCTTC.

In its sample, this clone was seen once. In DNA form, the CDR3 reads TGTGCCAGCAGTGAGGAGAGCGGCCCCTACGAGCAGTACTTC. Amino acids: CASSEESGPYEQYF. V is TRBV2 and J is TRBJ2-7; tentatively, D is TRBD2 (5 bases). This CDR3 region has 14 residues. V lost 3 bases and J 2 bases, leaving 11 bases between the germline ends. Per the germline V gene, CDR1 is SNHLY and CDR2 is FYNNEI.

The CDR3 spells CASSQGFSGSYEQYF. CDR3 DNA sequence: TGTGCCAGCAGCCAAGGCTTTTCAGGCAGCTACGAGCAGTACTTC. The chain combines TRBV4-2 with TRBJ2-7; no reliable D call. V lost 1 base and J 3 bases, leaving 13 bases between the germline ends. There are 15 residues in the CDR3. In germline, CDR1 is LGHNA, CDR2 YNFKEQ.

The genes are TRBV15 and TRBJ1-5; TRBD1 aligns across 8 bases. Trimming removed 0 bases from V and 8 bases from J; junction bases left unmatched: 3. Germline CDR1 and CDR2: LNHNV and YYDKDF (reference sequence). The CDR3 consists of 14 residues. CDR3 amino acids: CATSRDKTGEPQHF. For the CDR3, the DNA is TGTGCCACCAGCAGAGATAAGACAGGGGAGCCCCAGCATTTT.

The rearrangement joins TRBV19 to TRBJ2-3; 11 bases fit TRBD2. The CDR3 is made up of 15 amino acids. Per germline, CDR1 LNHDA and CDR2 SQIVND (reference sequence). Germline trimming cut 5 bases from V and 1 base from J; bases unmatched to any gene: 2. Here the CDR3 reads CASSRTSGRTDTQYF. The CDR3 DNA reads TGTGCCAGTAGTCGGACTAGCGGGCGCACAGATACGCAGTATTTT.

A few counts support this clone. The chain recombines TRBV16 with TRBJ1-1, with 12 bases fitting TRBD1. The CDR3 spans 17 residues. Trimming took 1 base from V and 1 from J; bases not matched to a gene: 4. Germline CDR1 is KGHSY and CDR2 is FQNENV. CDR3 nucleotides: TGTGCCAGCAGCCAATGGGACAGGGGGCAAGGGAACACTGAAGCTTTCTTT. Translation gives CASSQWDRGQGNTEAFF.

This clone was counted only a few times. DNA of the CDR3: TGTGCCAGCAGCTTAAGGGACAGGGTCCTCCTCTCTGGGGCCAACGTCCTGACTTTC. Protein sequence: CASSLRDRVLLSGANVLTF. The chain recombines TRBV11-2 with TRBJ2-6, with 9 bases matching TRBD1. The ends lost 2 bases at V and 0 bases at J; junction bases unmatched: 8. Germline CDR1 SGHAT, CDR2 FQNNGV. This CDR3 is 19 amino acids long.

The rearrangement links TRBV12-5 to TRBJ1-2; D gene uncertain. Germline V gene lookup returns CDR1 LGHNT and CDR2 FRNRAP. The CDR3 is made up of 14 amino acids. Trimming cost V 3 bases and J 6 bases, with 14 bases left between them. CDR3 sequence (DNA): TGTGCTAGTGGTTTAACCCCCAGGCTGGATGGCTACACCTTC. This gives the protein CASGLTPRLDGYTF.

This clone was counted only a few times. The gene calls are TRBV6-6 and TRBJ1-5, with TRBD1 matching over 7 bases. Per germline, CDR1 MNHNY and CDR2 SVGAGI (reference sequence). The V gene end was trimmed by 7 bases and the J gene end by 5 bases; junction bases not matched to a gene: 5. This CDR3 has 13 residues. As DNA, the CDR3 is TGTGCCAGCACAGACAGGGCCCATCAGCCCCAGCATTTT. Amino acids: CASTDRAHQPQHF.

V gene TRBV27 combines with J gene TRBJ2-7, with D possibly being TRBD1 (6 bases). The CDR3 length is 15 residues. CDR1 is MNHEY, CDR2 SMNVEV, per germline (reference sequence). Trimming removed 3 bases at V and 5 bases at J, with 17 bases between. The CDR3 sequence: CASSFDRKRFHEQYF. The CDR3 nucleotides read TGTGCCAGCAGTTTTGACAGGAAGAGATTCCACGAGCAGTACTTC.

This clone was counted a few times. Other nucleotide sequences in the sample specify the same CDR3. The chain carries TRBV9 and TRBJ2-7, with D maybe TRBD1 (6 bases). V was shortened by 2 bases and J by 1 base, with 10 bases between the two germline ends. The CDR3 runs 14 residues. Germline V gene data show CDR1 as SGDLS and CDR2 as YYNGEE. The CDR3 DNA sequence: TGTGCCAGCAGCGTCTCAGGGGCGTCCTACGAGCAGTACTTC. Its translation: CASSVSGASYEQYF.

This chain joins TRBV15 and TRBJ2-2; D unclear. This CDR3 is 15 amino acids long. V lost 3 bases to trimming and J lost 1 base, with 9 bases between them. CDR1 is LNHNV and CDR2 is YYDKDF in the germline V gene (reference sequence). This CDR3 is CATSSYRENTGELFF. The CDR3 nucleotides read TGTGCCACCAGCAGCTATAGAGAGAACACCGGGGAGCTGTTTTTT.

The V and J genes are TRBV5-8 and TRBJ2-3; D remains ambiguous. CDR1 and CDR2 from the germline V gene are SGHTS and YDEGEE. V lost 0 bases to trimming and J lost 3 bases, with 5 bases between them. The CDR3 loop spans 13 amino acids. The CDR3 here is CASSLAGTDTQYF. CDR3 nucleotide sequence: TGTGCCAGCAGCTTGGCCGGTACAGATACGCAGTATTTT. The full variable domain, with the rest looked up from reference TRBV5-8 and TRBJ2-3, is EAGVTQSPTHLIKTRGQQATLRCSPISGHTSVYWYQQALGLGLQFLLWYDEGEERNRGNFPPRFSGRQFPNYSSELNVNALELEDSALYLCASSLAGTDTQYFGPGTRLTVL.

The chain joins TRBV5-6 to TRBJ2-3, with 7 bases lining up with TRBD2. CDR1 is SGHDT, CDR2 YYEEEE, per germline. This CDR3 comprises 18 residues. V dropped 4 bases and J dropped 4; count of bases not matched to a gene: 18. The CDR3 spells CASSPRHGLVSPPDTQYF. The CDR3, as DNA: TGTGCCAGCAGCCCGAGGCATGGACTAGTATCCCCCCCAGATACGCAGTATTTT. Together with reference TRBV5-6 and TRBJ2-3, the CDR3 gives the full variable domain: DAGVTQSPTHLIKTRGQQVTLRCSPKSGHDTVSWYQQALGQGPQFIFQYYEEEERQRGNFPDRFSGHQFPNYSSELNVNALLLGDSALYLCASSPRHGLVSPPDTQYFGPGTRLTVL.

The rearrangement uses TRBV5-5 and TRBJ2-7; D unresolved. The V end was cut by 0 bases, the J end by 4 bases, with 14 bases between. This CDR3 is built from 15 residues. CDR1 is SGHKS and CDR2 is YYEKEE in the germline V gene (reference sequence). This CDR3 is CASSLGQFKSYEQYF. The CDR3, as DNA: TGTGCCAGCAGCTTGGGCCAGTTTAAGTCGTACGAGCAGTACTTC.

The chain couples TRBV6-5 to TRBJ1-1, with D possibly matching TRBD1 (5 bases). The V gene lost 5 bases and the J gene lost 2 bases, with 9 bases spanning the gap. The CDR3 runs 13 residues. From germline, CDR1 is MNHEY and CDR2 SVGAGI. The CDR3 spells CASSRGLNTEAFF. The DNA of the CDR3 is TGTGCCAGCAGTCGGGGACTCAACACTGAAGCTTTCTTT.

V and J are TRBV7-3 and TRBJ2-5; D gene ambiguous. The V gene's germline CDR1 is SGHTA and CDR2 FQGTGA. This CDR3 comprises 11 residues. V shed 5 bases and J shed 2 bases, with 3 bases lying between them. The CDR3 DNA is TGTGCCAGCAGCGAGCAAGAGACCCAGTACTTC. Its translation is CASSEQETQYF. The full variable domain, its missing parts supplied by reference TRBV7-3 and TRBJ2-5, is GAGVSQTPSNKVTEKGKYVELRCDPISGHTALYWYRQSLGQGPEFLIYFQGTGAADDSGLPNDRFFAVRPEGSVSTLKIQRTERGDSAVYLCASSEQETQYFGPGTRLLVL.

V and J are TRBV9 and TRBJ2-1; D is possibly TRBD2 (7 bases). Germline CDR1 reads SGDLS; CDR2 reads YYNGEE. The V end lost 3 bases, the J end lost 9 bases, and 28 bases lay between the germline ends. This CDR3 has 18 amino acids. CDR3 sequence: CASSGYGGGGASSSEQFF. In DNA, the CDR3 is TGTGCCAGCAGCGGGTACGGTGGAGGGGGGGCCTCTTCAAGTGAGCAGTTCTTC.

This chain links TRBV6-5 with TRBJ2-7; TRBD1 matches 8 bases. CDR1 and CDR2 from the germline V gene are MNHEY and SVGAGI. The CDR3 is 13 amino acids. The V and J ends lost 9 bases and 5 bases, in that order; junction bases with no gene match: 9. The CDR3 sequence: CASSMTGADEQYF. Written as DNA, the CDR3 is TGTGCCAGTAGCATGACAGGGGCCGACGAGCAGTACTTC.

This chain uses TRBV4-1 with TRBJ2-5; perhaps TRBD2 as D (6 bases). The germline V gene encodes CDR1 MGHRA and CDR2 YSYEKL. V lost 1 base and J lost 2, with 14 bases in between. This CDR3 is 16 amino acids long. CDR3 protein: CASSQALAAVQETQYF. The CDR3 DNA reads TGCGCCAGCAGCCAAGCCTTAGCGGCAGTACAAGAGACCCAGTACTTC.